Detailed here is one T cell receptor (beta chain). V was pared by 1 base and J by 1 base, with 3 bases of the junction left unmatched. Germline-derived CDR1 and CDR2 are SGHTA and FQGNSA. The CDR3 runs to 15 residues. This entry belongs to a study of blood T cell repertoires in COVID-19. Study context: Sites across the United States, Italy and Spain contributed samples from acute and convalescent COVID-19.

Those enrolled, adults aged roughly 18 to 100 years, came from around 24 US areas. Cohort 3 donors counted as recovered after two negative PCRs, clearance, or resolved symptoms. Authors' processing steps: The assay estimated nucleated cells by amplifying reference gene primers. Data came from immunoSEQ multiplex PCR; TCRdb stores just in-frame clones and leaves some out. V and J calls and clone size are as listed in that table; D and trimming were resolved from the DNA. In the table there are about 250,000 clones, 70% to 90% of which are singletons. Sequences were obtained from PBMCs or T cells enriched from blood (not recorded which). The chain recombines TRBV7-2 with TRBJ1-2, with 7 bases identical to TRBD1. This sequence originates from a man between 18 and 29 years old who had recovered from COVID-19. As DNA, the CDR3 is TGTGCCAGCAGCTTAGAATCAGGGGGTAACTATGGCTACACCTTC. Translating gives CASSLESGGNYGYTF.